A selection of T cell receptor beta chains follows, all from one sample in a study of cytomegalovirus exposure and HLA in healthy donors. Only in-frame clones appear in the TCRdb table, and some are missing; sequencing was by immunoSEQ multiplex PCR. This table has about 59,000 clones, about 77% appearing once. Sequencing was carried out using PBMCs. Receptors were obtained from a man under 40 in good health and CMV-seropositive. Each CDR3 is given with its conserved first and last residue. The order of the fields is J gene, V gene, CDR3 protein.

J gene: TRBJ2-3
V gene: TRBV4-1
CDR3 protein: CASSPGSSGSSTDTQYF

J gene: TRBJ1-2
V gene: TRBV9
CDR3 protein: CASSITGSGYGYTF

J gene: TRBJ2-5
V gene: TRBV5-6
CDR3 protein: CASGEQGRRETQYF

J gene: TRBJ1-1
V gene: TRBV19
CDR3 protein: CASSRPDRGNTEAFF

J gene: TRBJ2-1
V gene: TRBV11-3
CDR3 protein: CASSALAGDSYNEQFF

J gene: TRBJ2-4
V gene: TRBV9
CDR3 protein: CASSVKRTLAKNIQYF

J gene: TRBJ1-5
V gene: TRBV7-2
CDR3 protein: CASSLQGDSNQPQHF

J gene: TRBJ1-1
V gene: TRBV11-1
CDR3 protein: CASSSPSGGRQGSEAFF

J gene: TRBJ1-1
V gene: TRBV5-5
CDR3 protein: CASILYRDTEAFF

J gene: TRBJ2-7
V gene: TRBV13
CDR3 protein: CASTQLGSSYEQYF

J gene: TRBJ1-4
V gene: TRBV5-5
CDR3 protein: CASSRRRDRDEKLFF

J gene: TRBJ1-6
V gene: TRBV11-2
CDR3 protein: CASSLGRGVSPLHF

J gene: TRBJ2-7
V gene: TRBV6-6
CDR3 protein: CASRLTGDSSYEQYF

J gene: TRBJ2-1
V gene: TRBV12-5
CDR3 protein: CASGGQGYGEQFF

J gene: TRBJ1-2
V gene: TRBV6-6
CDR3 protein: CASSLSARAYTF

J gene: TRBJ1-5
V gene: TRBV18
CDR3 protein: CASSPNTTRDWPQHF

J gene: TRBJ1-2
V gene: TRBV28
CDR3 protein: CASSLYLTGNYGYTF

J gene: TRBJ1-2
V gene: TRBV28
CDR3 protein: CASTTTTSRDSLLGYTF

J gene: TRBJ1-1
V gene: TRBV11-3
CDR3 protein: CASSLEPNTEAFF

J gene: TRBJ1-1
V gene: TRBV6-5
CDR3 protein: CASSLGEENTEAFF

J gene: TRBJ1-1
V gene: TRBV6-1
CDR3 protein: CASTRSLDSFF

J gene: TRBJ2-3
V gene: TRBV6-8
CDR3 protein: CANLAGGGDTQYF

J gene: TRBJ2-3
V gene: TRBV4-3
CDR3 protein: CASSQESRGTDTQYF

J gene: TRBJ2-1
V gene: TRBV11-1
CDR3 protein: CASSFPGQGIGYNEQFF

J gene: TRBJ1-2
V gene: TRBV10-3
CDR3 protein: CAISGEPNYGYTF

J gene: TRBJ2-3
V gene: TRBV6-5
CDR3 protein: CASHSGYTQYF

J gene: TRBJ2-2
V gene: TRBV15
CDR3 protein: CATSRQGLANTGELFF

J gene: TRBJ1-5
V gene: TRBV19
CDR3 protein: CASSWATYSNQPQHF

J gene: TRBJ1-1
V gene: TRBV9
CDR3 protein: CASSVGGTEAFF

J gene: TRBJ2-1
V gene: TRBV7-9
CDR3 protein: CASRTGQGDNEQFF

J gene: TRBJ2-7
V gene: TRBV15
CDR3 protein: CATSRGRGAYEQYF

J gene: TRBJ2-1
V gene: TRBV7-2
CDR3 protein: CASSLAHAGRIYNEQFF

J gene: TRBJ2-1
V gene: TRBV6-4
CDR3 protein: CASSAETGFGNEQFF

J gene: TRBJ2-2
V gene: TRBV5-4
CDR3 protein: CASSPGANTGELFF

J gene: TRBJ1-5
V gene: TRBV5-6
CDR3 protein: CASSSQGYPPQHF

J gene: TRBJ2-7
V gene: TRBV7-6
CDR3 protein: CASSLNRGNEQYF

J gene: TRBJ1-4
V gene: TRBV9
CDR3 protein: CASSVRTGINEKLFF

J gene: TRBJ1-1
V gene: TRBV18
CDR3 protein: CASSPGVLNTEAFF

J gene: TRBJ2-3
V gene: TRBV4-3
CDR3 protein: CASSQGAPGYGDTQYF

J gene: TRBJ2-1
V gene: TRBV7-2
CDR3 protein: CASSLNGGSYEQFF

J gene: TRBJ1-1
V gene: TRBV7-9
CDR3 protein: CASSNEAQGSTEAFF

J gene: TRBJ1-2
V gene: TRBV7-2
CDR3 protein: CASSRPDRVNGYTF

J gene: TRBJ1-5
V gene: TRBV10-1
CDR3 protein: CASSESGKNPYSNQPQHF

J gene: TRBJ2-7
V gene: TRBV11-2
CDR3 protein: CASSLVVSYEQYF

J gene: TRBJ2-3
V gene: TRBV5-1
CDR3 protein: CASSLEISWGGTDTQYF

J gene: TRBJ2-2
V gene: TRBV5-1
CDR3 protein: CASSFRTVDRGAGELFF

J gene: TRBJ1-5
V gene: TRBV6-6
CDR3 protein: CASTITGDQPQHF

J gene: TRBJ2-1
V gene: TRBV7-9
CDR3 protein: CASSLRNGGAHEQFF

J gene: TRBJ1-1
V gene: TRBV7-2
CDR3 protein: CASSWRGTGAIGMNTEAFF

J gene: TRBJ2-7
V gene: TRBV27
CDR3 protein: CASSRQGGNEQYF

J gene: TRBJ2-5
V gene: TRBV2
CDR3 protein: CARSQGWDRGATQYF

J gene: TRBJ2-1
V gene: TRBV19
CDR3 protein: CASQLVGLVAHEQFF

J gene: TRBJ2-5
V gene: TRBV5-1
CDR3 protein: CASSLEGQGITQYF

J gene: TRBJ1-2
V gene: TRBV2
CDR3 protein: CASIGEIYGYTF

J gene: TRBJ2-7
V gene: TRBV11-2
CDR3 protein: CASSFGQPGQYF

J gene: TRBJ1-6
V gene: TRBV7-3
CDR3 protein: CASSLGQDNSPLHF

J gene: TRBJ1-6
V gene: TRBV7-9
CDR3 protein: CASSLNRGAYSPLHF

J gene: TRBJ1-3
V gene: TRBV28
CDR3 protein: CASTLSSGNTIYF

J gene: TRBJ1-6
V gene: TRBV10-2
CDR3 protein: CASRDGHGVSPLHF

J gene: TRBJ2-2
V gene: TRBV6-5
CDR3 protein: CASSYGTASTGELFF